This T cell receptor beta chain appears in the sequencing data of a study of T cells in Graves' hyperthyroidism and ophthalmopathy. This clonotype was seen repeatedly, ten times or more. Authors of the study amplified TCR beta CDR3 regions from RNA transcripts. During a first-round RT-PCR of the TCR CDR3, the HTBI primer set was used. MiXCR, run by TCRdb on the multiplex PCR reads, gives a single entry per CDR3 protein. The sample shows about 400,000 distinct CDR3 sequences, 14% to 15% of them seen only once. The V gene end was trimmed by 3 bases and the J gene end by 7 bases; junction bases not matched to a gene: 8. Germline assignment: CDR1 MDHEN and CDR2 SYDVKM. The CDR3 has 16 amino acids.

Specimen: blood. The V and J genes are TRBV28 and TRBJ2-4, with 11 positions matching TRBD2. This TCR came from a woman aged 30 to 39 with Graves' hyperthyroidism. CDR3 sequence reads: CASSLGSGRAGNIQYF. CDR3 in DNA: TGTGCCAGCAGTTTGGGTAGCGGGAGGGCCGGGAACATTCAGTACTTC.